This TCR beta chain was retrieved from a study of OX40 agonist ivuxolimab in advanced cancers. Describing the broader study: The costimulatory receptor OX40 (CD134) was targeted by ivuxolimab, a fully human IgG2 agonistic monoclonal antibody. Partial responses occurred in three dose-escalation patients, of whom one had hepatocellular carcinoma and two had cutaneous melanoma. The point of sequencing TCRbeta in the periphery was to test whether ivuxolimab changed TCR sequence diversity and drove clonal T-cell expansion. A male proportion of around 83% and a mean age of 60 years, ranging from 23 to 79, were recorded for the dose-escalation cohort. Intravenous ivuxolimab was administered to patients every 2 weeks at six dose levels: 0.01, 0.1, 0.3, 1.5, 3 and 10 mg/kg. Of the approximately 54 dose-escalation patients, hepatocellular carcinoma was present in about 19, melanoma in approximately 15, renal cell carcinoma in 9 and head and neck cancer in 9. Patients were allowed to have had prior anti-PD-1, anti-PD-L1 or anti-CTLA-4 therapy, and 40% of the dose-escalation patients had been treated with checkpoint inhibitors. The monotherapy dose-escalation portion (N ≈ 50 patients) of the phase I ivuxolimab trial is reported in the paper. Paper-wide results and their limitations: At doses of 0.1 to 3.0 mg/kg, clonal expansion of both CD4+ and CD8+ blood T cells was observed from baseline to week 6. The antigen specificity of the clonally expanded peripheral T cells was not determined. In the 0.1-3.0 mg/kg groups, partial responders had among the lowest normalized peripheral clonal expansion, particularly in CD8+ T cells. After ivuxolimab, CD8+ T cells had more expanded clones than CD4+ T cells on average. Low levels of normalized T-cell clonal expansion were also shown by some nonresponding patients.

Patients with autoimmune disease history or receiving systemic immunosuppression were excluded from the trial. Peripheral blood for TCR sequencing was collected from all dose cohorts at baseline, on cycle 4 day 1, and on cycle 7 day 1. Samples came from an open-label, multicenter, first-in-human phase I dose-escalation trial of ivuxolimab. Adults with locally advanced or metastatic melanoma, renal cell carcinoma, hepatocellular carcinoma or head and neck squamous cell carcinoma were enrolled in the trial. CD4+ and CD8+ T cells were sorted separately from peripheral blood before TCR sequencing. Concerning this clone: No antigen is known for it. Base qualities are not recorded, but no much larger clone differs from it by a single base.

The germline V gene gives CDR1 as SNHLY and CDR2 as FYNNEI. The CDR3 starts with the cysteine, ends with the phenylalanine, and has 12 residues. Only CDR3 DNA is held: 36 bases, read in frame from base 1. At the junction V is shortened by 6 bases and J by 3 bases, with 8 bases in between. To sequence the TCRbeta CDR3 region, genomic DNA was isolated from the sorted cells. TCRbeta CDR3 regions were sequenced using the immunoSEQ Assay. TCRdb provides this immuneACCESS table in a form limited to in-frame rearrangements. Some clones are lacking; in checked studies, under half of them reflect an unresolved V gene, and why the rest are absent is not known. This sample is represented by 65,000 to 95,000 clones; around 86% of them were singletons. Clones ranked in the top ten supply about 5.9% of the sample.

The specimen was CD4+ or CD8+ T cells sorted from blood, collected in a trial of the OX40 agonist ivuxolimab. The sequence came from an adult with an advanced solid tumor such as melanoma, head and neck, liver or kidney cancer. Recombination connected TRBV2 to TRBJ2-5; no D segment can be confidently identified. The bases are TGTGCCAGCAGCGGCCTGGAAGAGACCCAGTACTTC. It is translated as CASSGLEETQYF.